The clone carrying this T cell receptor (beta chain) appeared many times. What it binds is not known. This sample stems from a study of breast tumors, draining lymph nodes, adjacent tissues. Notes on the study in general: Data fit most tumor T cells coming from lymph node, expanding in tumor. The lymph node origin of tumor T cells was framed as consistent with a hypothesis, not demonstrated. Tumor repertoires ranked between lymph nodes and nontumor tissue in diversity, with V and J gene preferences.

V dropped 1 base and J dropped 0 bases, with 13 bases sitting between them. CDR1 and CDR2 from the germline V gene are SGHTA and FQGNSA. The CDR3 runs 17 residues. From the multiplex PCR reads, TCRdb called clonotypes with MiXCR, one entry per CDR3 protein. The sample has tens of thousands of distinct CDR3 sequences; roughly 39% are singletons. What was sequenced was breast tumor tissue. This rearrangement joins TRBV7-2 to TRBJ2-1; D is undetermined. This receptor was taken from a female donor with breast cancer. Some clones in this sample may be carry-over from other donors' samples. The CDR3 nucleotides read TGTGCCAGCAGCTTAGAGAGTCTGGCGGCCTCCTACAATGAGCAGTTCTTC. Its translation: CASSLESLAASYNEQFF.